A single sample gave rise to the 9 T cell receptor beta chains below, sequenced in a study of beta chain features in type 1 diabetes. Every isolated RNA sample was fully reverse transcribed, so sequencing captured expressed TCRB transcripts. This table comes from immunoSEQ multiplex PCR, and its TCRdb copy is limited to in-frame clones, with some not included. This sample has about 140,000 clones, with less than 9% found just once. The sequencing sample was made of central memory CD4+ T cells from blood. The receptors were sampled from a woman between 25 and 40 years old in good health.

This clone was seen a few times. The gene calls are TRBV7-8 and TRBJ1-3; D call uncertain. The CDR3 length is 14 residues. V was trimmed by 5 bases and J by 0 bases, leaving 8 bases between them. CDR1 is SGHVS and CDR2 is FQNEAQ in the germline V gene. This chain's CDR3 is CASSTGGSGNTIYF. CDR3 DNA: TGTGCCAGCAGCACGGGAGGCTCTGGAAACACCATATATTTT.

The chain employs TRBV4-1 and TRBJ2-3; TRBD2 might be the D (5 bases). CDR1 MGHRA and CDR2 YSYEKL come from the germline V gene. Trimming removed 5 bases at V and 0 bases at J, with 18 bases between. The CDR3 extends over 17 amino acids. CDR3 sequence: CASSSPVRGSSTDTQYF. The DNA of the CDR3 is TGCGCCAGCAGCTCACCGGTACGGGGTTCTAGCACAGATACGCAGTATTTT.

In this sample, this clone turned up a few times. The V call is TRBV11-2, the J call TRBJ2-1, with D unclear. CDR1 SGHAT and CDR2 FQNNGV come from the germline V gene. There are 14 residues in the CDR3. V dropped 3 bases and J dropped 7 bases, with 13 bases sitting between them. The CDR3 sequence: CASSLGSLINEQFF. The CDR3 bases are TGTGCCAGCAGCTTGGGCAGCCTGATAAATGAGCAGTTCTTC.

The chain links TRBV28 to TRBJ1-1, with 8 bases that match TRBD1. The CDR3 spans 14 residues. V was clipped by 5 bases and J by 2 bases; unmatched bases: 4. The germline CDR1 and CDR2 sequences are MDHEN and SYDVKM. CDR3 protein: CASSGGQENTEAFF. The CDR3 DNA is TGTGCCAGCAGTGGGGGACAGGAAAACACTGAAGCTTTCTTT.

This clone was picked up a small number of times. This chain links TRBV4-3 with TRBJ2-1; D is undetermined. Germline V gives CDR1 LGHNA, CDR2 YSLEER. This CDR3 has 13 residues. Trimming removed 5 bases at V and 5 bases at J, with 10 bases between. The CDR3: CASSSSLNNEQFF. The CDR3 coding sequence is TGCGCCAGCAGCTCAAGCCTTAACAATGAGCAGTTCTTC.

This clone has just a few counts. The chain combines TRBV5-4 with TRBJ2-5, with D unclear. V dropped 4 bases and J dropped 1 base, with 14 bases sitting between them. This CDR3 is 15 amino acids long. From germline, CDR1 is SGHNT and CDR2 YYREEE (reference sequence). The DNA for the CDR3 is TGTGCCAGCAGCAGCGAGGAGATACTCCAAGAGACCCAGTACTTC. As protein: CASSSEEILQETQYF.

The rearrangement links TRBV27 to TRBJ1-5, with 8 bases identical to TRBD1. The ends lost 8 bases at V and 6 bases at J; junction bases unmatched: 18. Per the germline V gene, CDR1 is MNHEY and CDR2 is SMNVEV (reference sequence). This CDR3 contains 17 residues. CDR3 nucleotides: TGTGCCAGCCGCGCCCGGACAGGGCGTGGAGGGAGTCAGCCCCAGCATTTT. Protein: CASRARTGRGGSQPQHF.

The gene calls are TRBV6-1 and TRBJ1-1; 9 bases line up with TRBD1. The CDR3 consists of 15 residues. From germline, CDR1 is MNHNS and CDR2 SASEGT. J lost 4 bases, V lost 4 bases, and 7 bases had no gene match. CDR3 nucleotides: TGTGCCAGCAGTGGGACCGGGACAGGGATCACTGAAGCTTTCTTT. Translated: CASSGTGTGITEAFF.

This clone turned up a few times. This chain links TRBV18 with TRBJ2-1; 8 positions agree with TRBD1. Trimming at V came to 6 bases and at J to 9 bases, leaving 13 bases not matched to a gene. The CDR3 has 15 residues. CDR1 KGHSH and CDR2 LQKENI come from the germline V gene. The CDR3 DNA is TGTGCCAGCTCGTACACAGGGGGTCAAAGCGGTGAGCAGTTCTTC. Protein: CASSYTGGQSGEQFF.